Below, 15 T cell receptor beta chains from the same sample are listed, as sequenced in a study of blood T cell repertoires in COVID-19. TCRdb's copy holds only in-frame clones and misses some; the assay was immunoSEQ multiplex PCR. The sample contains roughly 25,000 clones, around 80% of which appear only once. The specimen was peripheral blood. Receptors originate from a woman of 80 years or more with acute or convalescent COVID-19.

The CDR3 nucleotides are TGCAGCGTTGAAGGGGGCCCCTACTACAATGAGCAGTTCTTC. Translated, it gives CSVEGGPYYNEQFF. The chain uses TRBV29-1 and TRBJ2-1; weak D call: TRBD1 (5 bases). The CDR3 is made up of 14 amino acids. V was trimmed by 1 base and J by 3 bases, leaving 10 bases between them. The germline V gene has CDR1 SQVTM and CDR2 ANQGSEA.

The sample holds a few counts of this clone. The genes are TRBV5-1 and TRBJ2-1, with 9 bases aligning to TRBD2. The CDR3 contains 13 residues. J gave up 7 bases and V 4 bases, and 3 bases lay outside the gene matches. Germline V CDR1 and CDR2: SGHRS, YFSETQ. As DNA, the CDR3 is TGCGCCAGCAGCGCGGGAGGGGAGAATGAGCAGTTCTTC. Protein product: CASSAGGENEQFF.

The chain has TRBV2 and TRBJ1-1, with 11 bases matching TRBD1. This CDR3 comprises 16 residues. After removal of 8 bases from V and 0 bases from J, the junction contained 8 bases not matched to a gene. Germline CDR1 is SNHLY and CDR2 is FYNNEI. For the CDR3, the DNA is TGTGCCAGCGGACCGGGACAGGGGGGTATGAACACTGAAGCTTTCTTT. Translating gives CASGPGQGGMNTEAFF. Supplemented by reference TRBV2 and TRBJ1-1, the full variable domain reads EPEVTQTPSHQVTQMGQEVILRCVPISNHLYFYWYRQILGQKVEFLVSFYNNEISEKSEIFDDQFSVERPDGSNFTLKIRSTKLEDSAMYFCASGPGQGGMNTEAFFGQGTRLTVV.

This chain connects TRBV30 to TRBJ2-3; TRBD1 aligns across 7 bases. This CDR3 is 17 amino acids long. The V gene's germline CDR1 is GTSNPN and CDR2 SVGIG (reference sequence). Germline trimming cut 1 base from V and 0 bases from J; bases unmatched to any gene: 10. The CDR3 sequence is CAWSAGSGTASTDTQYF. CDR3 nucleotides: TGTGCCTGGAGTGCAGGCTCCGGGACAGCGAGCACAGATACGCAGTATTTT. The complete variable domain, with remaining parts taken from reference TRBV30 and TRBJ2-3, reads SQTIHQWPATLVQPVGSPLSLECTVEGTSNPNLYWYRQAAGRGLQLLFYSVGIGQISSEVPQNLSASRPQDRQFILSSKKLLLSDSGFYLCAWSAGSGTASTDTQYFGPGTRLTVL.

V and J are TRBV6-5 and TRBJ1-5, with 7 bases identical to TRBD1. V lost 6 bases and J lost 6; bases outside the gene matches: 8. The CDR3 has 14 residues. Germline loops: CDR1 MNHEY, CDR2 SVGAGI. The CDR3 protein is CASSPTGRGQPQHF. The DNA for the CDR3 is TGTGCCAGCAGCCCGACAGGGCGAGGTCAGCCCCAGCATTTT.

The chain employs TRBV5-1 and TRBJ1-2; D is perhaps TRBD1 (6 bases). Trimming pared 3 bases from V and 2 bases from J, leaving 14 bases between. Germline loops: CDR1 SGHRS, CDR2 YFSETQ. This CDR3 region has 15 residues. CDR3 sequence reads: CASSSGQTLNYGYTF. CDR3 DNA: TGCGCCAGCAGCTCCGGACAGACGCTCAACTATGGCTACACCTTC.

The V call is TRBV5-1, the J call TRBJ2-1, with 8 bases lining up with TRBD2. The CDR3 consists of 15 residues. The germline V gene has CDR1 SGHRS and CDR2 YFSETQ. Trimming took 2 bases from V and 4 from J; bases not matched to a gene: 5. CDR3 residues: CASSLGSGEYNEQFF. The CDR3 bases are TGCGCCAGCAGCTTAGGTAGCGGGGAATACAATGAGCAGTTCTTC.

The chain has TRBV5-1 and TRBJ2-5; 7 bases are a match to TRBD2. V was clipped by 3 bases and J by 6 bases; unmatched bases: 14. The CDR3 spans 16 residues. Per germline, CDR1 SGHRS and CDR2 YFSETQ. The CDR3 DNA reads as TGCGCCAGCAGCTCACTAGGCGGGGGTGGAATACAGACCCAGTACTTC. Its protein is CASSSLGGGGIQTQYF.

The chain joins TRBV5-1 to TRBJ2-7, with 7 nucleotides matching TRBD1. CDR1 is SGHRS, CDR2 YFSETQ, per germline. This CDR3 region has 14 residues. V shed 4 bases and J 3 bases; nucleotides not matched to a gene: 7. CDR3 sequence reads: CASSPDRARYEQYF. The CDR3 region has the DNA TGCGCCAGCAGCCCCGACAGGGCGCGCTACGAGCAGTACTTC.

The rearrangement joins TRBV4-3 to TRBJ2-3, with TRBD2 matching over 7 bases. After removal of 2 bases from V and 0 bases from J, the junction contained 11 bases not matched to a gene. The CDR3 contains 18 residues. CDR1 and CDR2 (germline): LGHNA, YSLEER. The CDR3 sequence: CASSQSSGLAASTDTQYF. CDR3 coding DNA: TGCGCCAGCAGCCAATCCAGCGGGCTAGCGGCAAGCACAGATACGCAGTATTTT.

V usage is TRBV13 and J usage is TRBJ2-1, with D maybe TRBD2 (7 bases). The CDR3 totals 16 residues. The ends were cut back, 5 bases at V and 4 bases at J, with 18 bases in the middle. Looked up from germline, CDR1 is PRHDT and CDR2 is FYEKMQ (reference sequence). The CDR3 region is CASSPPSGGGYNEQFF. In DNA form, the CDR3 reads TGTGCCAGCAGCCCGCCTAGCGGAGGGGGGTACAATGAGCAGTTCTTC.

This clone appeared once. The rearrangement joins TRBV30 to TRBJ2-1; weak D call: TRBD2 (6 bases). CDR1 is GTSNPN, CDR2 SVGIG, per germline (reference sequence). This CDR3 spans 13 amino acids. Trimming took 4 bases from V and 0 from J, leaving 7 bases between them. The CDR3 is CAWKTSSYNEQFF. The CDR3 nucleotides are TGTGCCTGGAAGACTAGCTCCTACAATGAGCAGTTCTTC.

This clone was counted once. The genes are TRBV18 and TRBJ1-1; D possibly corresponds to TRBD1 (5 bases). The germline gives CDR1 KGHSH, CDR2 LQKENI. The CDR3 totals 13 residues. Trimming stripped 3 bases from V and 2 bases from J, with 7 bases between. The DNA of the CDR3 is TGTGCCAGCTCACCGCGGGGCAACACTGAAGCTTTCTTT. Translation gives CASSPRGNTEAFF.

The sample holds one count of this clone. The CDR3 DNA sequence: TGTGCCTGGGGGGAGACAGGGGGCTCTTTCTTT. Translating gives CAWGETGGSFF. The V and J genes are TRBV30 and TRBJ1-1; 10 positions match TRBD1. The trim removed 5 bases at V and 12 bases at J, leaving 6 bases unmatched. This CDR3 spans 11 amino acids. Germline V gene sequence: CDR1 GTSNPN, CDR2 SVGIG (reference sequence).

This clone came up many times. The chain joins TRBV11-2 to TRBJ2-3, with TRBD2 matching 12 bases. The CDR3 is made up of 17 amino acids. V gave up 5 bases and J gave up 5 bases; unmatched junction bases: 11. Germline CDR1 SGHAT, CDR2 FQNNGV. CDR3 sequence reads: CASSTQPLAGGGDTQYF. In nucleotides, the CDR3 is TGTGCCAGCAGCACCCAACCACTAGCGGGAGGCGGAGATACGCAGTATTTT. The full variable domain, in which reference TRBV11-2 and TRBJ2-3 provide the parts outside the CDR3, is EAGVAQSPRYKIIEKRQSVAFWCNPISGHATLYWYQQILGQGPKLLIQFQNNGVVDDSQLPKDRFSAERLKGVDSTLKIQPAKLEDSAVYLCASSTQPLAGGGDTQYFGPGTRLTVL.